Listed here are 20 T cell receptor beta chains from one sample, sequenced in a study of cytomegalovirus exposure and HLA in healthy donors. Amplification used 60 Vbeta primers and 13 Jbeta primers. This table comes from immunoSEQ multiplex PCR, and its TCRdb copy is limited to in-frame clones, with some not included. The table has 100,000 to 140,000 clones, over 75% seen once. What was sequenced was PBMCs. These receptors were obtained from a man aged 30 to 39 in good health and CMV-seronegative.

The rearrangement uses TRBV7-2 and TRBJ2-5; 9 positions agree with TRBD2. Germline trimming cut 5 bases from V and 5 bases from J; bases unmatched to any gene: 9. Germline-derived CDR1 and CDR2 are SGHTA and FQGNSA. The CDR3 is made up of 15 amino acids. DNA for the CDR3: TGTGCCAGCAGCCCACGGGAGCGGGGGGATGAGACCCAGTACTTC. Its translation is CASSPRERGDETQYF.

This clone occurred a few times. The rearrangement uses TRBV6-1 and TRBJ1-5; a possible D gene is TRBD1 (5 bases). Trimming left V 6 bases short and J 3 bases short, with 15 bases between. The CDR3 is made up of 15 amino acids. Per the germline V gene, CDR1 is MNHNS and CDR2 is SASEGT. For the CDR3, the DNA is TGTGCCAGCAGCGAACCCTGGGGGGACAATCAGCCCCAGCATTTT. Encoded protein: CASSEPWGDNQPQHF.

V is TRBV6-4 and J is TRBJ2-3; 12 bases match TRBD2. Looked up from germline, CDR1 is MRHNA and CDR2 is SNTAGT. The CDR3 sequence is 16 residues long. V dropped 0 bases and J dropped 4; count of bases not matched to a gene: 2. Written as DNA, the CDR3 is TGTGCCAGCAGTGACTCGTCTAGCGGGGGGGCAGATACGCAGTATTTT. Translation: CASSDSSSGGADTQYF.

CDR3: CASSFRSGRAPVTSTDTQYF. The CDR3 nucleotides read TGTGCCAGCAGTTTTCGTTCCGGGAGGGCCCCTGTTACTAGCACAGATACGCAGTATTTT. This chain connects TRBV27 to TRBJ2-3; 8 nucleotides line up with TRBD2. This CDR3 is built from 20 residues. Unmatched junction bases numbered 17, after V lost 3 bases and J lost 0 bases. The germline V gene has CDR1 MNHEY and CDR2 SMNVEV (reference sequence).

The chain joins TRBV6-5 to TRBJ1-2, with D hard to call. From germline, CDR1 is MNHEY and CDR2 SVGAGI. CDR3 length: 14 amino acids. Deletions cut 6 bases from V and 2 bases from J, with 13 bases between. The CDR3 DNA reads TGTGCCAGCAGCCCCAGAGGGCTCAACTATGGCTACACCTTC. This sequence encodes CASSPRGLNYGYTF.

This clone was found once. The chain uses TRBV19 and TRBJ2-7, with 7 bases identical to TRBD1. After removal of 10 bases from V and 1 base from J, the junction contained 7 bases not matched to a gene. CDR1 LNHDA and CDR2 SQIVND come from the germline V gene (reference sequence). The length of the CDR3 is 13 residues. The CDR3 reads CATGTVDSYEQYF. In nucleotides, the CDR3 is TGTGCCACCGGGACAGTGGATTCCTACGAGCAGTACTTC.

This clone came up a few times. This chain connects TRBV6-1 to TRBJ2-3; no firm D call. Trimming pared 7 bases from V and 1 base from J, leaving 12 bases between. Per the germline V gene, CDR1 is MNHNS and CDR2 is SASEGT. The CDR3 is 14 residues long. Here the CDR3 DNA reads TGTGCCAGCAATATAGGAACAGGCACAGATACGCAGTATTTT. Protein: CASNIGTGTDTQYF.

The V and J genes are TRBV4-2 and TRBJ2-2; 10 positions agree with TRBD1. J gave up 3 bases and V 3 bases, and 1 base lay outside the gene matches. Germline loops: CDR1 LGHNA, CDR2 YNFKEQ. This CDR3 contains 15 residues. The CDR3 region has the DNA TGTGCCAGCAGCCACGGGACAGGGGACACCGGGGAGCTGTTTTTT. The encoded protein is CASSHGTGDTGELFF.

V gene TRBV19 combines with J gene TRBJ2-1; no firm D call. Germline V lookup: CDR1 LNHDA, CDR2 SQIVND (reference sequence). The CDR3 length is 12 residues. V was clipped by 6 bases and J by 6 bases, with 9 bases between them. CDR3 in amino acids: CASSPLGNEQFF. In DNA form, the CDR3 reads TGTGCCAGTAGCCCCCTAGGCAATGAGCAGTTCTTC.

This clone is a singleton in its sample. V and J are TRBV5-1 and TRBJ2-3; D uncertain. CDR3 size: 13 residues. Germline V lookup: CDR1 SGHRS, CDR2 YFSETQ. The V gene lost 0 bases and the J gene lost 4 bases, with 6 bases spanning the gap. In DNA form, the CDR3 reads TGCGCCAGCAGCTTGGAACTGTCAGATACGCAGTATTTT. Amino acid sequence: CASSLELSDTQYF.

The CDR3 sequence is CASRQTGFSNQPQHF. CDR3 nucleotides: TGTGCCAGCCGCCAAACAGGGTTTAGCAATCAGCCCCAGCATTTT. The chain carries TRBV6-5 and TRBJ1-5; TRBD1 is a possible D gene (6 bases). With 8 bases removed from V and 0 bases from J, the gap between germline ends came to 14 bases. Germline V gene data show CDR1 as MNHEY and CDR2 as SVGAGI. CDR3 length: 15 amino acids.

The CDR3: CASSQEGAIYYGYTF. The CDR3, as DNA: TGTGCCAGCAGCCAAGAGGGGGCGATCTACTATGGCTACACCTTC. This chain uses TRBV14 with TRBJ1-2, with TRBD1 as a possible D gene (6 bases). The CDR3 length is 15 residues. The germline gives CDR1 SGHDN, CDR2 FVKESK. Trimming cost V 0 bases and J 3 bases, with 11 bases left between them.

The chain has TRBV2 and TRBJ1-5; perhaps TRBD1 as D (6 bases). The V gene lost 7 bases and the J gene lost 0 bases, with 16 bases spanning the gap. Germline CDR1 and CDR2: SNHLY and FYNNEI. The CDR3 has 16 residues. The CDR3 DNA reads TGTGCCAGCATGGGCCCTGAGGGGGATAGCAATCAGCCCCAGCATTTT. This gives the protein CASMGPEGDSNQPQHF.

The CDR3 nucleotides read TGTGCCATCAGACTAGGTGGCACGAGCTCCTACAATGAGCAGTTCTTC. This translates into CAIRLGGTSSYNEQFF. This chain connects TRBV10-3 to TRBJ2-1; a weak D match, TRBD2 (5 bases). V lost 6 bases to trimming and J lost 0 bases, with 15 bases between them. CDR3 size: 16 residues. Germline V lookup: CDR1 ENHRY, CDR2 SYGVKD.

The gene calls are TRBV27 and TRBJ1-5; a weak D match, TRBD1 (5 bases). Trimming left V 6 bases short and J 0 bases short, with 12 bases between. This CDR3 has 15 amino acids. In germline, CDR1 is MNHEY, CDR2 SMNVEV (reference sequence). CDR3 sequence reads: CASSGGGSSNQPQHF. In DNA form, the CDR3 reads TGTGCCAGCAGCGGGGGAGGGTCTAGCAATCAGCCCCAGCATTTT.

With regard to this clone: One junction end does not reproduce the germline sequence, and a read error may be involved. This chain links TRBV7-7 with TRBJ2-6; 7 positions match TRBD2. The length of the CDR3 is 18 residues. Germline V lookup: CDR1 SSHAT, CDR2 FNYEAQ (reference sequence). Here the CDR3 reads CASSLGSGENSGANVLTF. The CDR3 DNA sequence: TGTGCTAGCAGCTTAGGGAGCGGGGAGAACTCTGGGGCCAACGTCCTGACTTTC. The full variable domain, rest sourced from reference TRBV7-7 and TRBJ2-6, is GAGVSQSPRYKVTKRGQDVTLRCDPISSHATLYWYQQALGQGPEFLTYFNYEAQPDKSGLPSDRFSAERPEGSISTLTIQRTEQRDSAMYRCASSLGSGENSGANVLTFGAGSRLTVL.

This clone has just a few counts. The CDR3 reads CASRWAGASTDTQYF. The DNA for the CDR3 is TGTGCCAGCAGGTGGGCCGGCGCTAGCACAGATACGCAGTATTTT. This chain connects TRBV5-4 to TRBJ2-3; D uncertain. The CDR3 length is 15 residues. Germline V gene sequence: CDR1 SGHNT, CDR2 YYREEE (reference sequence). The germline V and J ends were trimmed by 5 bases and 0 bases, with 13 bases remaining between them.

The genes are TRBV27 and TRBJ2-3, with unresolved D. The CDR3 length is 14 residues. V shed 1 base and J shed 2 bases, with 7 bases lying between them. CDR1 is MNHEY, CDR2 SMNVEV, per germline (reference sequence). The CDR3 sequence is CASSLFQYTDTQYF. The CDR3 DNA reads TGTGCCAGCAGTTTATTCCAGTACACAGATACGCAGTATTTT.

The chain has TRBV29-1 and TRBJ1-1, with a possible D match to TRBD1 (5 bases). The CDR3 totals 12 residues. V was pared by 3 bases and J by 5 bases, with 10 bases between. Looked up from germline, CDR1 is SQVTM and CDR2 is ANQGSEA. In DNA, the CDR3 is TGCAGCGTTGACCAGGGCAGGACTGAAGCTTTCTTT. Translation: CSVDQGRTEAFF.

This chain connects TRBV18 to TRBJ2-7; 11 nucleotides match TRBD2. The CDR3 loop spans 16 amino acids. Germline loops: CDR1 KGHSH, CDR2 LQKENI. The trim removed 3 bases at V and 2 bases at J, leaving 6 bases unmatched. CDR3 bases: TGTGCCAGCTCACCTACCGGGACTAGCGGAACCTACGAGCAGTACTTC. Translation gives CASSPTGTSGTYEQYF. The full variable domain, its missing parts supplied by reference TRBV18 and TRBJ2-7, is NAGVMQNPRHLVRRRGQEARLRCSPMKGHSHVYWYRQLPEEGLKFMVYLQKENIIDESGMPKERFSAEFPKEGPSILRIQQVVRGDSAAYFCASSPTGTSGTYEQYFGPGTRLTVT.